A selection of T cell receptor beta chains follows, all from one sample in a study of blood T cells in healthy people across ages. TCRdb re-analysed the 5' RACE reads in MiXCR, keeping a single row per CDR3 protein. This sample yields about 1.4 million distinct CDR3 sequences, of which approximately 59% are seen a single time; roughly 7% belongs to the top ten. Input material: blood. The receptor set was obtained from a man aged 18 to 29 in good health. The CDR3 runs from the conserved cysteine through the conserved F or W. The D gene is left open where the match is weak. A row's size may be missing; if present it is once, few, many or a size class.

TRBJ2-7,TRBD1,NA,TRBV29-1,TGCAGCGTTGAAGAGGACAGGAATTACTCCGAGCAGTACTTC,CSVEEDRNYSEQYF
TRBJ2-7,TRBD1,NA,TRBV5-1,TGCGCCAGCAGCTTGGCCCCATTGATGAACAGGGGGTTGGTCTACGAGCAGTACTTC,CASSLAPLMNRGLVYEQYF
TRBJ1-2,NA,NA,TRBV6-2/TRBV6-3,TGTGCCAGCACCGAAGAGAGGGGACCTAACTATGGCTACACCTTC,CASTEERGPNYGYTF
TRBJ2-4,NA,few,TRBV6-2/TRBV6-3,TGTGCCAGCAGTTACCCAGGACTACAGGTTACCAAAAACATTCAGTACTTC,CASSYPGLQVTKNIQYF
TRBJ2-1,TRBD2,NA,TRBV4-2,TGTGCCAGCAGCCAAGGCCCATTTAGCGGGAGGGTCGACAATGAGCAGTTCTTC,CASSQGPFSGRVDNEQFF
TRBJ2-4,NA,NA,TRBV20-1,TGCAGTGCTAGAGATAGGGGTCGTCTTGAGCAGTACTTC,CSARDRGRLEQYF
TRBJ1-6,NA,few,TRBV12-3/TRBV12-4,TGTGCCAGCAGTTTAGCCCAGGCCCTCCACTTT,CASSLAQALHF
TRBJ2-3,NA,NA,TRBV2,TGTGCCAGCAGTGAATTAATGGGAGTCGGCACAGATACGCAGTATTTT,CASSELMGVGTDTQYF
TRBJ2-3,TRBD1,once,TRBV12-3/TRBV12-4,TGTGCCAGCAGGGTTGGGACAGGATTAGATACGCAGTATTTT,CASRVGTGLDTQYF
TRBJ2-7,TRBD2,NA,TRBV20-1,TGCAGTGCCCCTAGCGGGGATGCCTACGAGCAGTACTTC,CSAPSGDAYEQYF
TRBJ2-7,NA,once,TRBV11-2,TGTGCCAGCAGCTTTAATCCGGAGCGGCCGTCCTACGAGCAGTACTTC,CASSFNPERPSYEQYF
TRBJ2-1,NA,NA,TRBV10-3,TGTGCCATCAGTGATCCCGCGGGACAGTTAAATGAGCAGTTCTTC,CAISDPAGQLNEQFF
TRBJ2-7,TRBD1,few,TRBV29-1,TGCAGCGTTAGGGACAGTGGGACCGAGCAGTACTTC,CSVRDSGTEQYF
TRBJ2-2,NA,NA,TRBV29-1,TGCAGCGTTAGCTTCACCGGGGAGCTGTTTTTT,CSVSFTGELFF
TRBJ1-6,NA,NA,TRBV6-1,TGTGCCAGCAACCCAGGGATCTCCTATAATTCACCCCTCCACTTT,CASNPGISYNSPLHF
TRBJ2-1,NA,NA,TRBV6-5,TGTGCCAGCAGCCGCAGAGGGGGGACCCTCTACAATGAGCAGTTCTTC,CASSRRGGTLYNEQFF
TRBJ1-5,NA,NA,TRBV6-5,TGTGCCAGCAGTTACTCCTCAGGGCAGCAGCCCCAGCATTTT,CASSYSSGQQPQHF
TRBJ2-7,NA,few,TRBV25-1,TGTGCCAGCGGCGGGACGATGACCTACGAGCAGTACTTC,CASGGTMTYEQYF
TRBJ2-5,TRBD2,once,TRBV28,TGTGCCAGCAGTTTAGTACTAGCGGGGGGGCCGGAGACCCAGTACTTC,CASSLVLAGGPETQYF
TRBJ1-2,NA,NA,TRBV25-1,TGTGCCAGCAGTGATGAGGTCAGGGGAAACTATGGCTACACCTTC,CASSDEVRGNYGYTF
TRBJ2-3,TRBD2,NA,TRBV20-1,TGCAGTGCCGGACTAGCAGCAGATACGCAGTATTTT,CSAGLAADTQYF
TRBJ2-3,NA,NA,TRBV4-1,TGCGCCAGCAGCCAGGGTTCCGAGGATACGCAGTATTTT,CASSQGSEDTQYF
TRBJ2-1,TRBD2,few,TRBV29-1,TGCAGCGTTGCTCTAGCGGGGTCCTACAATGAGCAGTTCTTC,CSVALAGSYNEQFF
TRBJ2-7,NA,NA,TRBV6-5,TGTGCCAGCAGTTACTCGAAGGGGAGCGGTAGCTCCTACAATGAGCAGTACTTC,CASSYSKGSGSSYNEQYF
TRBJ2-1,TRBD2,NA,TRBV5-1,TGCGCCAGCAGCACAGGACTAGCGGGGCACAATGAGCAGTTCTTC,CASSTGLAGHNEQFF
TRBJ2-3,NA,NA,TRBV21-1,TGTGCCAGCAGTATGAGGGGGGGCAACACAGATACGCAGTATTTT,CASSMRGGNTDTQYF
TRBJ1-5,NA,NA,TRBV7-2,TGTGCCAGCAGCCTACGGGGATTCGGACAGCCCCAGCATTTT,CASSLRGFGQPQHF
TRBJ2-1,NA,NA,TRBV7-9,TGTGCCAGCAGCACAACGCAAGGCATCATAGACGAGCAGTTCTTC,CASSTTQGIIDEQFF
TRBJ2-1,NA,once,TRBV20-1,TGCAGTGCTATGTACAGGGACGCGAATGAGCAGTTCTTC,CSAMYRDANEQFF
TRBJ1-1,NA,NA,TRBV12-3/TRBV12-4,TGTGCCAGCGGGGAGGGTCTCAATGTAGCTTTCTTT,CASGEGLNVAFF
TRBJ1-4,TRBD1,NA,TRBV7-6,TGTGCCAGCAGCTCCAAGGCAGGGGGCAGGTTGTCGGGGGAAAAACTGTTTTTT,CASSSKAGGRLSGEKLFF
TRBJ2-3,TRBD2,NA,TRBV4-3,TGCGCCAGCAGCCCCCGACTAGCGGGGACCGTCACAGATACGCAGTATTTT,CASSPRLAGTVTDTQYF
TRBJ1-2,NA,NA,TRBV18,TGTGCCAGCTCACCATTAAGCCAGGCTTTTTATGGCTACACCTTC,CASSPLSQAFYGYTF
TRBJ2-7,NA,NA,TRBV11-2,TGTGCCAGCAGCTTAGGACAGGATGAGCTCTGGGAGCAGTACTTC,CASSLGQDELWEQYF
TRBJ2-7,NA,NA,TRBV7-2,TGTGCCAGCAGCCGCCCGCCTGGGGATTACGAGCAGTACTTC,CASSRPPGDYEQYF
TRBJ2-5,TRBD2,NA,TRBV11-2,TGTGCCAGCAGCCCGGGACTAGCATTACCCTACCAAGAGACCCAGTACTTC,CASSPGLALPYQETQYF
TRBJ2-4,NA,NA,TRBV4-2,TGTGCCAGCAGCCAGACCACGATTACAGGAGAGCTAGCCAAAAACATTCAGTACTTC,CASSQTTITGELAKNIQYF
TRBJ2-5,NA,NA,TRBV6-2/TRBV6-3,TGTGCCAGCAGCCGACAGGCCCTTTGGAGTGAGCAGTACTTC,CASSRQALWSEQYF
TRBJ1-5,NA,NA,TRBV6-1,TGTGCCAGCAGGAGGGTGAAGAACTTTAGCAATCAGCCCCAGCATTTT,CASRRVKNFSNQPQHF
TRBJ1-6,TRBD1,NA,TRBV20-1,TGCAGTGCTAGTCCACTGACAGGGGGCGGAAATTCACCCCTCCACTTT,CSASPLTGGGNSPLHF
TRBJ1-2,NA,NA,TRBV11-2,TGTGCCAGCAGCTTAGAGGCCGCCTTCGCCCATGGCTACACCTTC,CASSLEAAFAHGYTF
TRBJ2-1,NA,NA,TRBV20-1,TGCAGTGCCGGGGGGCATACGGATGAGCAGTTCTTC,CSAGGHTDEQFF
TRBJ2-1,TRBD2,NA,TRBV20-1,TGCAGTGCTAGAGATCTAGCGGGAGGGGCCAATGAGCAGTTCTTC,CSARDLAGGANEQFF
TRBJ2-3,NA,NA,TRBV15,TGTGCCACCAGCAGGGGTACGATAGGGATCCAAGCAGATACGCAGTATTTT,CATSRGTIGIQADTQYF
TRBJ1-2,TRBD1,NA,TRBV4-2,TGTGCCAGCAGCCAGCCCGGGACAGGCTATGGCTACACCTTC,CASSQPGTGYGYTF
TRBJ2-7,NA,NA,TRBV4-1,TGCGCCAGCAGCCAAAGCCCCGGGGAAACTTACGAGCAGTACTTC,CASSQSPGETYEQYF
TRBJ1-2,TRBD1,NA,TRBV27,TGTGCCAGCAGTTCGGGACAGAGATATGGCTACACCTTC,CASSSGQRYGYTF
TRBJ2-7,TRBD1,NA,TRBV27,TGTGCCAGCAGTTACCAGGGACAGTCCCTCATGGAGCAGTACTTC,CASSYQGQSLMEQYF
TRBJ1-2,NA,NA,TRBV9,TGTGCCAGCAGCGTACTCCCCGGGGGGGAGAGGTATGGCTACACCTTC,CASSVLPGGERYGYTF
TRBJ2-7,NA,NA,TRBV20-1,TGCAGTGCTAGAGATCGGGCTAGCGAGCAGTACTTC,CSARDRASEQYF
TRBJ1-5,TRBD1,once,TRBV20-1,TGCAGTGCTAGCCCCGGGACAGGGGGCGAGGCGCCCCAGCATTTT,CSASPGTGGEAPQHF
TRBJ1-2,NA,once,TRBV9,TGTGCCAGCAGCGTAGCGGGGGAGATCCAGAGCTATGGCTACACCTTC,CASSVAGEIQSYGYTF
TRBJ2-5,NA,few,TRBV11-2,TGTGCCAGCAGCTTAGGGGGGACTTTTAGATCGGAGACCCAGTACTTC,CASSLGGTFRSETQYF
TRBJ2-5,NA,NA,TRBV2,TGTGCCAGCAGTCCCAGCAGACTAGACCTCGAGACCCAGTACTTC,CASSPSRLDLETQYF
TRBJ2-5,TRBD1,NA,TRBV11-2,TGTGCCAGCGGACAGGGGAGAACTAATGAGCAGTACTTC,CASGQGRTNEQYF